The 3 T cell receptor beta chains reported below all come from one sample, sequenced in a study of CD8 T cells in ankylosing spondylitis. In TCRdb, the 5' RACE reads were re-called with MiXCR into one record per CDR3 protein. The sample lists more than 250,000 distinct CDR3 sequences, roughly 12% occurring once. Sequenced sample: blood, either unsorted or a sorted T cell fraction (not recorded which). The receptors derive from a female donor with ankylosing spondylitis or in good health (not recorded which).

The V call is TRBV30, the J call TRBJ1-1; D unresolved. V was pared by 5 bases and J by 4 bases, with 20 bases between. The CDR3 loop spans 15 amino acids. From germline, CDR1 is GTSNPN and CDR2 SVGIG (reference sequence). CDR3: CAWLFSPLEGTEAFF. The CDR3 DNA reads as TGTGCCTGGCTTTTTAGTCCCCTGGAAGGCACTGAAGCTTTCTTT.

This clonotype was detected many times. The chain employs TRBV5-1 and TRBJ1-1, with TRBD1 identical over 9 bases. CDR1 is SGHRS, CDR2 YFSETQ, per germline. V shed 0 bases and J 7 bases; nucleotides not matched to a gene: 7. CDR3 length: 15 amino acids. The CDR3 DNA follows: TGCGCCAGCAGCTTGGATATAACAGGGGGCCTTGAAGCTTTCTTT. Protein: CASSLDITGGLEAFF.

There are many counts of this clonotype. The rearrangement links TRBV7-9 to TRBJ1-1, with D hard to call. Trimming removed 1 base from V and 1 base from J, with 7 bases in between. CDR3 length: 14 amino acids. Germline-derived CDR1 and CDR2 are SEHNR and FQNEAQ (reference sequence). In DNA, the CDR3 is TGTGCCAGCAGCTTAGAAAACCCGAACACTGAAGCTTTCTTT. Amino acid sequence: CASSLENPNTEAFF.